The 7 T cell receptor beta chains below come from one sample, sequenced in a study of shared clonotypes between healthy human individuals (dated by TCRdb to the early 2020s). The library was made by the immunoSEQ multiplex PCR assay. TCRdb holds this immuneACCESS table with in-frame rearrangements only. Some clones are missing; in checked studies, unresolved V genes explain under half, and the rest has no known cause. The sample contains 2 million to 2.5 million clones, 85% to 95% of them found a single time. The ten largest account for 0.39% of the sample. Specimen: naive CD4+ T cells from PBMCs. The sample's cell subset or site label is to be understood as: CD45RA+ positively selected. The receptor set was obtained from a young man in good health. Some clones in this sample may be carry-over from other donors' samples.

The V gene is TRBV29-1, the J gene TRBJ2-7, with 9 nucleotides matching TRBD2. V lost 4 bases, J lost 3 bases, and 16 bases stayed unmatched. The CDR3 has 17 amino acids. Germline loops: CDR1 SQVTM, CDR2 ANQGSEA. CDR3 sequence (DNA): TGCAGCGTTGGGGGGAAACCCGGGACTAGCAGTCTCTACGAGCAGTACTTC. Residues: CSVGGKPGTSSLYEQYF.

The chain couples TRBV28 to TRBJ2-7; 7 bases agree with TRBD1. Germline V gene sequence: CDR1 MDHEN, CDR2 SYDVKM. The CDR3 totals 15 residues. Trimming removed 7 bases from V and 0 bases from J; junction bases left unmatched: 9. This CDR3 reads CASTLYRDSSYEQYF. The CDR3 bases are TGTGCCAGCACCCTATACCGGGACAGCTCCTACGAGCAGTACTTC.

This clone has more than one count but fewer than ten. The chain employs TRBV5-1 and TRBJ2-5, with 14 nucleotides matching TRBD2. Trimming at V came to 5 bases and at J to 5 bases, leaving 8 bases not matched to a gene. Germline-derived CDR1 and CDR2 are SGHRS and YFSETQ. The CDR3 contains 16 residues. CDR3 residues: CASSSTSGRAWETQYF. The DNA of the CDR3 is TGCGCCAGCAGTTCGACTAGCGGGAGGGCCTGGGAGACCCAGTACTTC.

V usage is TRBV5-1 and J usage is TRBJ1-2, with D hard to call. With 0 bases removed from V and 4 bases from J, the gap between germline ends came to 10 bases. Germline V gene lookup returns CDR1 SGHRS and CDR2 YFSETQ. There are 14 residues in the CDR3. The CDR3 DNA follows: TGCGCCAGCAGCTTGGTTCCCGGCTCCTATGGCTACACCTTC. Encoded protein: CASSLVPGSYGYTF.

The rearrangement joins TRBV28 to TRBJ1-1; D uncertain. The CDR3 is 15 residues long. Germline lookup yields CDR1 MDHEN and CDR2 SYDVKM. Trimming cost V 4 bases and J 5 bases, with 17 bases left between them. CDR3 in DNA: TGTGCCAGCAGTTATGTCAACACCCCCGGGACTGAAGCTTTCTTT. It codes for CASSYVNTPGTEAFF.

The chain is built from TRBV14 and TRBJ2-5; D not certain. V lost 4 bases to trimming and J lost 2 bases, with 23 bases between them. The CDR3 has 18 amino acids. From germline, CDR1 is SGHDN and CDR2 FVKESK. The CDR3 sequence is CASSPGVGGRFRQETQYF. CDR3 bases: TGTGCCAGCAGCCCCGGAGTCGGTGGGCGGTTTCGGCAAGAGACCCAGTACTTC. The whole variable domain, remainder taken from reference TRBV14 and TRBJ2-5, is EAGVTQFPSHSVIEKGQTVTLRCDPISGHDNLYWYRRVMGKEIKFLLHFVKESKQDESGMPNNRFLAERTGGTYSTLKVQPAELEDSGVYFCASSPGVGGRFRQETQYFGPGTRLLVL.

A remark on this clone: At the DNA level, this CDR3 is encoded by other sequences in the same sample as well. The rearrangement uses TRBV4-3 and TRBJ1-5; D gene uncertain. CDR3 length: 14 residues. Germline CDR1 LGHNA, CDR2 YSLEER. Between the trimmed V and J ends, which lost 0 bases and 5 bases, there was a span of 8 bases. The CDR3 nucleotides are TGCGCCAGCAGCCAAGATCTCGGGGATCAGCCCCAGCATTTT. It codes for CASSQDLGDQPQHF.